This section outlines one T cell receptor (beta chain) sequence together with its context. Its antigen remains unidentified. CD8 cells classed as naive were CD45RO-negative and positively selected for CCR7, excluding terminally differentiated effector memory CD45RA+ cells. Donors, without exception, were Caucasian adults residing in Nashville, Tennessee. In the original processing: Filtering of immunoSEQ junctional sequences could not match full-length read filtering. Profiled with immunoSEQ multiplex PCR; TCRdb holds only in-frame clones, not every one. The V and J calls and the clone size are those of that table, but D and trimming were determined from the DNA. This sample has 500,000 to 700,000 clones, with approximately 95% found just once. The record originates from a study of shared clonotypes between healthy human individuals. Study findings and constraints: Apart from blood, nothing was sampled; tissue repertoires likely differ.

This sequence originates from a woman aged 25 to 39 in good health. The sequencing sample was made of naive CD8+ T cells sorted from blood.

As DNA, the CDR3 is TGTGCCAGCAGCTCCTCTGACCTGGAGGACACCTTC. It is translated as CASSSSDLEDTF. The rearrangement links TRBV7-9 to TRBJ1-2; D unresolved. CDR3 length equals 12 residues. V lost 4 bases and J lost 12, with 15 bases in between. Germline loops: CDR1 SEHNR, CDR2 FQNEAQ (reference sequence).